This entry lists 27 T cell receptor beta chains sequenced from one sample in a study of T cell responses to AZD1222 COVID-19 vaccine. The table came from immunoSEQ multiplex PCR; TCRdb's copy has only in-frame clones and leaves some out. In the table there are approximately 75,000 clones, around 86% of which are singletons. This material consisted of peripheral blood, taken 28 days after the second AZD1222 dose. The origin of the receptors is an adult who received the AZD1222 COVID-19 vaccine.

The CDR3 nucleotides are TGTGCCAGCAGTAAGGCGGCGGGACTCTTGAACACCGGGGAGCTGTTTTTT. This codes for CASSKAAGLLNTGELFF. The rearrangement links TRBV2 to TRBJ2-2; TRBD2 might be the D (6 bases). The length of the CDR3 is 17 residues. The germline V gene encodes CDR1 SNHLY and CDR2 FYNNEI. Trimming left V 5 bases short and J 1 base short, with 17 bases between.

The chain employs TRBV30 and TRBJ1-2, with a possible D match to TRBD1 (6 bases). V was pared by 1 base and J by 8 bases, with 17 bases between. The germline V gene encodes CDR1 GTSNPN and CDR2 SVGIG (reference sequence). The CDR3 totals 14 residues. The DNA for the CDR3 is TGTGCCTGGAGTGCCTTAGACAGGCTGGGAGGCTACACCTTC. This sequence encodes CAWSALDRLGGYTF.

The chain is built from TRBV2 and TRBJ1-1; D call uncertain. Between the trimmed V and J ends, which lost 10 bases and 5 bases, there was a span of 20 bases. The CDR3 runs to 14 residues. Per germline, CDR1 SNHLY and CDR2 FYNNEI. CDR3 DNA sequence: TGTGCCACCCGCCGGACCCTCATAATGACTGAAGCTTTCTTT. It yields the protein CATRRTLIMTEAFF.

A few counts support this clone. The CDR3 DNA reads as TGTGCCAGCAGCACGGGGGGGTTTGGCTACACCTTC. It encodes CASSTGGFGYTF. The J gene is TRBJ1-2, the V gene TRBV9; D possibly corresponds to TRBD1 (5 bases). The CDR3 runs 12 residues. The V gene lost 4 bases and the J gene lost 7 bases, with 11 bases spanning the gap. Germline CDR1 and CDR2: SGDLS and YYNGEE.

This clone occurred a few times. The rearrangement links TRBV7-2 to TRBJ1-6; D not certain. Trimming removed 5 bases from V and 0 bases from J, with 8 bases in between. Per the germline V gene, CDR1 is SGHTA and CDR2 is FQGNSA. The CDR3 sequence is 15 residues long. CDR3 in DNA: TGTGCCAGCAGCCCAGCTAGCTCCTATAATTCACCCCTCCACTTT. It codes for CASSPASSYNSPLHF. The entire variable domain, with the rest obtained from reference TRBV7-2 and TRBJ1-6, is as follows: GAGVSQSPSNKVTEKGKDVELRCDPISGHTALYWYRQSLGQGLEFLIYFQGNSAPDKSGLPSDRFSAERTGGSVSTLTIQRTQQEDSAVYLCASSPASSYNSPLHFGNGTRLTVT.

J is TRBJ2-7 and V is TRBV7-8; 12 positions agree with TRBD1. The germline CDR1 and CDR2 sequences are SGHVS and FQNEAQ. There are 15 residues in the CDR3. After removal of 4 bases from V and 4 bases from J, the junction contained 5 bases not matched to a gene. The CDR3 coding sequence is TGTGCCAGCAGCTGGGGGACAGGGGGCGTTTACGAGCAGTACTTC. Amino acid sequence: CASSWGTGGVYEQYF.

The chain joins TRBV10-3 to TRBJ1-6; D is unclear. V gave up 0 bases and J gave up 6 bases, with 15 bases separating them. Germline V CDR1 and CDR2: ENHRY, SYGVKD. This CDR3 spans 17 amino acids. The CDR3 loop reads CAISESGPGLINSPLHF. The DNA for the CDR3 is TGTGCCATCAGTGAGTCGGGCCCCGGGCTGATTAATTCACCCCTCCACTTT.

This chain links TRBV11-2 with TRBJ2-2; D gene unclear. Germline V lookup: CDR1 SGHAT, CDR2 FQNNGV. V dropped 4 bases and J dropped 6 bases, with 9 bases sitting between them. The CDR3 length is 13 residues. CDR3 sequence (DNA): TGTGCCAGCAGCTCCCCGGCAGCCGGGGAGCTGTTTTTT. Translation: CASSSPAAGELFF.

V usage is TRBV7-8 and J usage is TRBJ2-1; 8 positions agree with TRBD1. This CDR3 comprises 14 residues. After removal of 0 bases from V and 9 bases from J, the junction contained 4 bases not matched to a gene. CDR1 SGHVS and CDR2 FQNEAQ come from the germline V gene. The CDR3 region has the DNA TGTGCCAGCAGCTTAGCCGCAGGGGGCAGTGAGCAGTTCTTC. It specifies CASSLAAGGSEQFF.

V and J are TRBV27 and TRBJ2-1; D tentatively reads TRBD1 or TRBD2 (5 bases each). Trimming took 7 bases from V and 5 from J, leaving 21 bases between them. Per the germline V gene, CDR1 is MNHEY and CDR2 is SMNVEV (reference sequence). The CDR3 is made up of 16 amino acids. The CDR3 sequence is CASTLNEGRRNNEQFF. The DNA for the CDR3 is TGTGCCAGCACCCTAAATGAGGGACGGAGGAACAATGAGCAGTTCTTC.

A single count supports this clone. This rearrangement joins TRBV9 to TRBJ2-7, with D unresolved. Germline CDR1 reads SGDLS; CDR2 reads YYNGEE. The CDR3 has 18 amino acids. Trimming shortened V by 3 bases and J by 0 bases, and 22 bases separated the two germline ends. CDR3 nucleotides: TGTGCCAGCAGCGCGAGAGAGGTCTTGGCGGATAGCTCCTACGAGCAGTACTTC. Protein: CASSAREVLADSSYEQYF.

This sequence joins TRBV6-1 and TRBJ1-5; D unresolved. Trimming shortened V by 2 bases and J by 7 bases, and 12 bases separated the two germline ends. CDR1 is MNHNS, CDR2 SASEGT, per germline. This CDR3 has 14 amino acids. CDR3: CASSEWAAGQPQHF. The CDR3 DNA reads TGTGCCAGCAGTGAATGGGCCGCCGGGCAGCCCCAGCATTTT.

This chain joins TRBV2 and TRBJ2-7; 9 nucleotides match TRBD1. The CDR3 sequence is 13 residues long. Germline assignment: CDR1 SNHLY and CDR2 FYNNEI. V gave up 7 bases and J gave up 3 bases; unmatched junction bases: 4. The CDR3 DNA reads TGTGCCAGCAACCGGGACAGGGACTACGAGCAGTACTTC. Translated: CASNRDRDYEQYF.

DNA for the CDR3: TGTGCCAGTAGTATATCACTTACCGGCGCTACTAGCACAGATACGCAGTATTTT. Its translation is CASSISLTGATSTDTQYF. V gene TRBV19 combines with J gene TRBJ2-3; D unclear. The CDR3 has 18 amino acids. V lost 2 bases, J lost 0 bases, and 18 bases lay in between. Per germline, CDR1 LNHDA and CDR2 SQIVND (reference sequence).

This chain links TRBV18 with TRBJ2-3; 8 bases map to TRBD2. V trimming: 6 bases; J trimming: 0 bases; junction bases outside the gene matches: 5. This CDR3 region has 15 residues. Looked up from germline, CDR1 is KGHSH and CDR2 is LQKENI. The CDR3 nucleotides read TGTGCCAGCTCCCCTCCTAGCGGGAGCACAGATACGCAGTATTTT. Encoded protein: CASSPPSGSTDTQYF.

This clone was counted once. V and J are TRBV6-5 and TRBJ1-2, with 9 bases lining up with TRBD1. Trimming took 2 bases from V and 10 from J; bases not matched to a gene: 8. The length of the CDR3 is 14 residues. The germline CDR1 and CDR2 sequences are MNHEY and SVGAGI. CDR3 loop: CASSYTRDRALYTF. The CDR3 nucleotides are TGTGCCAGCAGTTACACACGGGACAGGGCCCTCTACACCTTC.

The rearrangement uses TRBV7-2 and TRBJ2-2; 11 bases match TRBD1. The ends lost 5 bases at V and 7 bases at J; junction bases unmatched: 9. The CDR3 length is 16 residues. Germline V gene data show CDR1 as SGHTA and CDR2 as FQGNSA. CDR3 in DNA: TGTGCCAGCAGCCCAACCCTGGGACAGGGGGTCGGGGAGCTGTTTTTT. Protein sequence: CASSPTLGQGVGELFF. The full variable domain, in which reference TRBV7-2 and TRBJ2-2 provide the parts outside the CDR3, is GAGVSQSPSNKVTEKGKDVELRCDPISGHTALYWYRQSLGQGLEFLIYFQGNSAPDKSGLPSDRFSAERTGGSVSTLTIQRTQQEDSAVYLCASSPTLGQGVGELFFGEGSRLTVL.

This chain links TRBV20-1 with TRBJ1-2; D gene uncertain. CDR3 length: 11 residues. Trimming took off 5 bases at V and 7 bases at J, with 11 bases between the two ends. The germline V gene has CDR1 DFQATT and CDR2 SNEGSKA (reference sequence). The CDR3 DNA sequence: TGCAGTGCTGGGGATCAAGGTGGCTACACCTTC. Translating gives CSAGDQGGYTF.

The chain couples TRBV5-1 to TRBJ2-7; D remains ambiguous. The CDR3 contains 14 residues. Germline CDR1 reads SGHRS; CDR2 reads YFSETQ. Trimming shortened V by 0 bases and J by 3 bases, and 10 bases separated the two germline ends. The CDR3 DNA reads TGCGCCAGCAGCTTGGCCGGCAGAGTCTACGAGCAGTACTTC. As protein: CASSLAGRVYEQYF.

The chain combines TRBV28 with TRBJ2-3; tentatively, D is TRBD2 (5 bases). The CDR3 spans 12 residues. V lost 7 bases, J lost 3 bases, and 8 bases lay in between. Germline CDR1 is MDHEN and CDR2 is SYDVKM. As DNA, the CDR3 is TGTGCCAGCAACCCGGGGACAGATACGCAGTATTTT. Translating gives CASNPGTDTQYF.

The chain combines TRBV5-1 with TRBJ2-1; 7 nucleotides agree with TRBD2. The trim removed 0 bases at V and 10 bases at J, leaving 7 bases unmatched. This CDR3 has 14 residues. Germline V gene data show CDR1 as SGHRS and CDR2 as YFSETQ. CDR3 bases: TGCGCCAGCAGCTTGGCCGCGGGGGTAGGGGAGCAGTTCTTC. This gives the protein CASSLAAGVGEQFF.

This clone showed up just a few times. V and J are TRBV7-8 and TRBJ2-3; a possible D gene is TRBD2 (7 bases). CDR1 SGHVS and CDR2 FQNEAQ come from the germline V gene. Trimming took off 5 bases at V and 6 bases at J, with 12 bases between the two ends. There are 13 residues in the CDR3. CDR3 region: CASSPEGGDTQYF. CDR3 nucleotides: TGTGCCAGCAGCCCAGAGGGGGGGGATACGCAGTATTTT.

The gene calls are TRBV25-1 and TRBJ1-6; 8 nucleotides line up with TRBD1. The V gene end was trimmed by 4 bases and the J gene end by 4 bases; junction bases not matched to a gene: 9. The germline CDR1 and CDR2 sequences are MGHDK and SYGVNS. There are 17 residues in the CDR3. CDR3 coding DNA: TGTGCCAGCAGTGCCCCCACAGGGGGTGTTTATAATTCACCCCTCCACTTT. Its protein product is CASSAPTGGVYNSPLHF.

V is TRBV6-5 and J is TRBJ1-4; D is possibly TRBD1 (5 bases). CDR3 size: 14 residues. Trimming took 6 bases from V and 7 from J, leaving 15 bases between them. CDR1 is MNHEY and CDR2 is SVGAGI in the germline V gene. This chain's CDR3 is CASRGRQGTEKLFF. The DNA for the CDR3 is TGTGCCAGCAGGGGTAGGCAGGGAACTGAAAAACTGTTTTTT.

CDR3 sequence reads: CASSQERGARGEQFF. DNA of the CDR3: TGCGCCAGCAGCCAAGAGCGGGGGGCCCGAGGTGAGCAGTTCTTC. The chain is built from TRBV4-3 and TRBJ2-1, with 8 bases lining up with TRBD2. This CDR3 has 15 amino acids. Trimming cost V 0 bases and J 9 bases; bases outside gene matches: 7. Germline CDR1 is LGHNA and CDR2 is YSLEER.

The chain carries TRBV11-2 and TRBJ1-2; a weak D match, TRBD1 (5 bases). The V end was cut by 6 bases, the J end by 8 bases, with 16 bases between. Germline lookup yields CDR1 SGHAT and CDR2 FQNNGV. The CDR3 extends over 13 amino acids. This CDR3 reads CASSLGGVNGYTF. CDR3 bases: TGTGCCAGCAGTCTCGGGGGAGTGAACGGCTACACCTTC.

V gene TRBV5-1 combines with J gene TRBJ1-4, with no clear D. Trimming took off 7 bases at V and 8 bases at J, with 15 bases between the two ends. The CDR3 extends over 13 amino acids. Per germline, CDR1 SGHRS and CDR2 YFSETQ. The CDR3: CASRTSSGEKLFF. In nucleotides, the CDR3 is TGCGCCAGCCGGACTTCTTCGGGGGAAAAACTGTTTTTT.